This T cell receptor beta chain was captured in a study of cytomegalovirus exposure and HLA in healthy donors. Study in general: A later analysis reported the 90 to 150 validation repertoires used the same platform as the roughly 700 first-cohort repertoires. Findings and caveats of the study: Most TCR sequences were uncommon, yet certain public TCRs appeared in many donors. The authors listed some 150 TCR beta chains as cytomegalovirus-associated. Per published reports, the classifier diagnosed cytomegalovirus status with high specificity and sensitivity.

The V segment lost 0 bases and the J segment 0 bases; nucleotides outside the gene matches: 0. CDR3 length equals 15 residues. CDR1 SGHVS and CDR2 FNYEAQ come from the germline V gene. The protocol was immunoSEQ multiplex PCR, while the TCRdb copy is restricted to in-frame clones and leaves out a portion. In the table there are tens of thousands of clones, roughly 93% of which are singletons. Of note for this clone: Its antigen is undetermined.

This clonotype was sampled from a man between 18 and 29 years old in good health and CMV-seronegative. The sequenced sample was PBMCs. The chain carries TRBV7-6 and TRBJ2-3; 7 positions match TRBD2. CDR3 amino acids: CASSLAAGSTDTQYF. Written as DNA, the CDR3 is TGTGCCAGCAGCTTAGCAGCGGGGAGCACAGATACGCAGTATTTT.